The text below deals with one T cell receptor beta chain. The data originate from a study of blood T cell repertoires in COVID-19. Background on the study: PBMCs, B-cell-depleted T cells, or T cells provided the cDNA or gDNA that made up the material.

The method was immunoSEQ multiplex PCR; TCRdb's version includes in-frame clones alone and lacks a portion of them. This table holds about 250,000 clones, about 86% found once. Germline CDR1 LGHDT, CDR2 YNNKEL (reference sequence). Trimming at V came to 5 bases and at J to 5 bases, leaving 7 bases not matched to a gene. The length of the CDR3 is 16 residues. V is TRBV3-1 (or the pseudogene TRBV3-2) and J is TRBJ2-3; 13 bases align to TRBD2. The receptor comes from a man older than 75 with acute or convalescent COVID-19. The source material was peripheral blood. CDR3 residues: CASSSGLAGVRDTQYF. DNA of the CDR3: TGTGCCAGCAGCAGCGGACTAGCGGGAGTTAGAGATACGCAGTATTTT.